What follows are 10 T cell receptor beta chains derived from one specimen sequenced in a study of Graves' ophthalmopathy and Graves' hyperthyroidism. For repertoire sequencing, the TCR beta CDR3 regions were amplified from RNA transcripts. A first-round RT-PCR used HTBI primers, followed by a second-round multiplex PCR. TCRdb redid the calling of the multiplex PCR reads with MiXCR, one entry per CDR3 protein. The repertoire includes around 670,000 distinct CDR3 sequences, approximately 40% of them detected once, and less than 55% sits in the top ten. The sequenced material came from peripheral blood. These receptors all stem from an adult man with Graves' ophthalmopathy.

This clonotype was counted at least ten times. This chain connects TRBV6-5 to TRBJ1-1; D not certain. With 8 bases removed from V and 3 bases from J, the gap between germline ends came to 13 bases. The germline CDR1 and CDR2 sequences are MNHEY and SVGAGI. There are 13 residues in the CDR3. This CDR3 is CASDRGGDTEAFF. CDR3 sequence (DNA): TGTGCCAGCGACCGGGGAGGCGACACTGAAGCTTTCTTT.

As regards this clonotype: A junction end diverges from the germline sequence, so it may reflect a read error. The V and J genes are TRBV7-9 and TRBJ1-6; D is uncertain. The CDR3 spans 13 residues. Germline V gene data show CDR1 as SEHNR and CDR2 as FQNEAQ (reference sequence). CDR3 amino acids: CASSIDGNLPLHF. The CDR3 nucleotides read TGTGCCAGCAGTATCGACGGGAATTTACCCCTCCATTTT.

This clonotype was picked up many times. V and J are TRBV29-1 and TRBJ2-7; 12 bases match TRBD2. Germline V CDR1 and CDR2: SQVTM, ANQGSEA. The junction had 9 bases not matched to a gene; V was cut back by 4 bases and J by 5 bases. The CDR3 spans 15 residues. CDR3 nucleotides: TGCAGCGTTGGCCCCACTAGCGGGAGGACCGACGAGCAGTACTTC. Its translation is CSVGPTSGRTDEQYF.

The chain recombines TRBV10-3 with TRBJ2-3, with D uncertain. Germline V gives CDR1 ENHRY, CDR2 SYGVKD. The CDR3 totals 14 residues. V was clipped by 3 bases and J by 7 bases, with 14 bases between them. In nucleotides, the CDR3 is TGTGCCATCAGTGATCGGCTAGTTTCAAATACGCAGTATTTT. Translating it yields CAISDRLVSNTQYF.

The chain recombines TRBV9 with TRBJ1-1; no clear D gene. The CDR3 is 15 amino acids. Trimming left V 6 bases short and J 1 base short, with 16 bases between. CDR1 and CDR2 from the germline V gene are SGDLS and YYNGEE. CDR3 DNA sequence: TGTGCCAGCACGTCTGAGGGAAGCCGGAACACTGAAGCTTTCTTT. This gives the protein CASTSEGSRNTEAFF.

The CDR3: CSAREGTSGNYEQYF. CDR3 nucleotide sequence: TGCAGTGCTAGAGAGGGGACTAGCGGGAATTACGAGCAGTACTTC. J is TRBJ2-7 and V is TRBV20-1; TRBD2 agrees at 13 bases. This CDR3 region has 15 residues. Trimming removed 0 bases from V and 4 bases from J; junction bases left unmatched: 3. Looked up from germline, CDR1 is DFQATT and CDR2 is SNEGSKA (reference sequence).

This chain joins TRBV4-3 and TRBJ2-7, with 8 bases identical to TRBD2. Germline V CDR1 and CDR2: LGHNA, YSLEER. V lost 0 bases and J lost 0; bases outside the gene matches: 7. This CDR3 is built from 17 residues. The CDR3 DNA is TGCGCCAGCAGCCAAGATAGGGCCAGCGGGAGCTCCTACGAGCAGTACTTC. It is translated as CASSQDRASGSSYEQYF.

This clonotype showed up just a few times. The chain carries TRBV24-1 and TRBJ1-5; 8 positions agree with TRBD1. Germline loops: CDR1 KGHDR, CDR2 SFDVKD. The V and J ends lost 12 bases and 5 bases, in that order; junction bases with no gene match: 11. The CDR3 consists of 14 residues. The CDR3 sequence: CAWRGQGADQPQHF. The CDR3 bases are TGTGCCTGGAGGGGCCAGGGGGCCGATCAGCCCCAGCATTTT.

A few counts support this clonotype. This chain links TRBV20-1 with TRBJ1-2, with 7 nucleotides matching TRBD1. Losses at the gene ends were 5 bases for V and 3 bases for J; bases not matched to a gene: 9. The V gene's germline CDR1 is DFQATT and CDR2 SNEGSKA (reference sequence). CDR3 length: 14 residues. CDR3: CSAFRQGRDYGYTF. CDR3 in DNA: TGCAGTGCTTTCAGACAGGGAAGAGACTATGGCTACACCTTC.

This clonotype was seen ten or more times. This chain connects TRBV10-3 to TRBJ2-7, with 8 nucleotides matching TRBD1. CDR1 ENHRY and CDR2 SYGVKD come from the germline V gene. The CDR3 spans 15 residues. V lost 7 bases and J lost 2; bases outside the gene matches: 10. The CDR3 DNA follows: TGTGCCATCACTGGAGACAGGGGCGCTACCTACGAGCAGTACTTC. The encoded protein is CAITGDRGATYEQYF.